This TCR beta chain derives from a study of technical replicates of blood from a handful of donors. The protocol was immunoSEQ multiplex PCR, while the TCRdb copy is restricted to in-frame clones and leaves out a portion. This table holds almost 90,000 clones, just under 95% found once. The receptor was derived from a human donor in good health. Material for sequencing was T cells isolated from PBMCs.

CDR3 bases: TGTGCCAGCAGTGAATGGAACAGGGAGCGGGAACTGTACAATGAGCAGTTCTTC. Translation: CASSEWNRERELYNEQFF. This chain uses TRBV25-1 with TRBJ2-1, with D perhaps matching TRBD2 (7 bases). Trimming removed 1 base from V and 4 bases from J, with 20 bases in between. Germline V gene sequence: CDR1 MGHDK, CDR2 SYGVNS. The CDR3 has 18 amino acids. Combining the CDR3 with reference TRBV25-1 and TRBJ2-1 gives the whole variable domain EADIYQTPRYLVIGTGKKITLECSQTMGHDKMYWYQQDPGMELHLIHYSYGVNSTEKGDLSSESTVSRIRTEHFPLTLESARPSHTSQYLCASSEWNRERELYNEQFFGPGTRLTVL.